Following are 19 T cell receptor beta chains from one sample sequenced in a study of blood T cells in healthy people across ages. Combining a sample-barcoded 5' primer with a J-beta primer mix, a second PCR ran for 7 to 11 cycles. One entry per CDR3 protein results from TCRdb running MiXCR on the 5' RACE reads. The sample holds some 800,000 distinct CDR3 sequences, more than 20% seen once. The sample was also reused in another study, on T cells of mothers and their children.

Sequencing was done on a sample of blood. All receptors come from a boy aged 10-17 years in good health.

This clonotype has only a few counts. The chain couples TRBV6-2 or TRBV6-3 to TRBJ1-2, with a possible D match to TRBD1 (5 bases). Per germline, CDR1 MNHEY and CDR2 SVGEGT. This CDR3 region has 15 residues. Deletions cut 5 bases from V and 7 bases from J, with 20 bases between. As DNA, the CDR3 is TGTGCCAGCAGTGACGAATCCAGGGAATTAAGTGGCTACACCTTC. Its translation is CASSDESRELSGYTF.

The table lists this clonotype with a few counts. This rearrangement joins TRBV20-1 to TRBJ2-3, with D unclear. V lost 6 bases and J 2 bases, leaving 15 bases between the germline ends. The CDR3 is 14 residues long. CDR1 DFQATT and CDR2 SNEGSKA come from the germline V gene (reference sequence). CDR3 bases: TGCAGTGCCAGTCCTGTAAGGGCCACAGATACGCAGTATTTT. Translating it yields CSASPVRATDTQYF.

This clonotype was observed a few times. V usage is TRBV12-3 or TRBV12-4 and J usage is TRBJ2-7; 11 nucleotides line up with TRBD2. V shed 5 bases, J shed 6 bases, and the junction held 18 bases outside the gene matches. This CDR3 spans 18 amino acids. CDR3 protein: CASSPPPKGWLAGGEQYF. The DNA of the CDR3 is TGTGCCAGCAGTCCTCCACCCAAAGGGTGGCTAGCGGGAGGCGAGCAGTACTTC.

In its sample, this clonotype was seen a few times. This rearrangement joins TRBV28 to TRBJ2-7; 7 nucleotides line up with TRBD2. J was trimmed by 5 bases and V by 8 bases; bases with no gene match: 12. The CDR3 sequence is 14 residues long. Germline V gene lookup returns CDR1 MDHEN and CDR2 SYDVKM. The CDR3 spells CASGERGGEDEQYF. CDR3 nucleotides: TGTGCCAGCGGCGAGCGGGGAGGGGAGGACGAGCAGTACTTC.

This clonotype has more than one count but fewer than ten. This chain connects TRBV6-2 or TRBV6-3 to TRBJ1-2; D is uncertain. V lost 0 bases to trimming and J lost 7 bases, with 6 bases between them. Germline CDR1 reads MNHEY; CDR2 reads SVGEGT. This CDR3 is built from 12 residues. CDR3 amino acids: CASSYSLGGYTF. CDR3 DNA sequence: TGTGCCAGCAGTTACTCTCTCGGTGGCTACACCTTC.

The chain uses TRBV25-1 and TRBJ2-7; D is possibly TRBD1 (5 bases). Trimming cost V 3 bases and J 0 bases, with 6 bases left between them. The CDR3 has 13 residues. CDR1 and CDR2 (germline): MGHDK, SYGVNS. Here the CDR3 DNA reads TGTGCCAGCAGTGAGGACAACTCCTACGAGCAGTACTTC. It encodes CASSEDNSYEQYF.

This clonotype was counted only a few times. The V and J genes are TRBV12-3 or TRBV12-4 and TRBJ2-5, with 13 nucleotides matching TRBD2. The end of the DNA aligns better with TRBJ2-1, so the J call may be wrong. This CDR3 has 16 residues. The CDR3 sequence: CASSPTTSGRYNEQFF. CDR3 bases: TGTGCCAGCAGCCCAACGACTAGCGGGAGGTACAATGAGCAGTTCTTC.

The gene calls are TRBV9 and TRBJ2-1, with 8 positions matching TRBD2. This CDR3 has 14 residues. Germline V gene sequence: CDR1 SGDLS, CDR2 YYNGEE. J gave up 5 bases and V 4 bases, and 5 bases lay outside the gene matches. The CDR3: CASSRRGDDNEQFF. The CDR3 region has the DNA TGTGCCAGCAGCAGGCGGGGGGACGACAATGAGCAGTTCTTC.

Only a few counts were recorded for this clonotype. The V gene is TRBV6-5, the J gene TRBJ1-2, with TRBD1 matching 9 bases. V shed 6 bases and J 4 bases; nucleotides not matched to a gene: 9. Germline V CDR1 and CDR2: MNHEY, SVGAGI. The CDR3 sequence is 15 residues long. In nucleotides, the CDR3 is TGTGCCAGCAGCACAACAGGGGGCCTGGTCTATGGCTACACCTTC. This translates into CASSTTGGLVYGYTF.

The chain is built from TRBV20-1 and TRBJ2-7, with 10 bases that match TRBD2. The J call may be in error: the DNA end matches TRBJ2-1 better. CDR1 DFQATT and CDR2 SNEGSKA come from the germline V gene (reference sequence). The CDR3 is 15 amino acids. CDR3 amino acids: CSAGLTSGTRNEQFF. CDR3 coding DNA: TGCAGTGCTGGCCTTACTAGCGGGACGCGGAATGAGCAGTTCTTC.

This chain joins TRBV18 and TRBJ1-1, with a possible D match to TRBD1 (6 bases). The germline gives CDR1 KGHSH, CDR2 LQKENI. The CDR3 contains 16 residues. The ends were cut back, 6 bases at V and 0 bases at J, with 17 bases in the middle. The CDR3 is CASSLHGGSVNTEAFF. The DNA of the CDR3 is TGTGCCAGCTCTCTCCATGGGGGCAGCGTGAACACTGAAGCTTTCTTT.

A few counts support this clonotype. The chain couples TRBV29-1 to TRBJ2-5; 13 bases are a match to TRBD2. This CDR3 has 16 amino acids. Trimming cost V 4 bases and J 3 bases; bases outside gene matches: 8. Germline CDR1 and CDR2: SQVTM and ANQGSEA. The CDR3 loop reads CSVVGTSGARKETQYF. The CDR3 region has the DNA TGCAGCGTTGTAGGGACTAGCGGGGCTAGGAAAGAGACCCAGTACTTC.

The J gene is TRBJ2-5, the V gene TRBV20-1, with 10 bases lining up with TRBD2. The J call is uncertain, as TRBJ2-7 better fits the DNA end. The CDR3 length is 16 residues. Germline V CDR1 and CDR2: DFQATT, SNEGSKA (reference sequence). This CDR3 is CSARDLAGVSSYEQYF. CDR3 bases: TGCAGTGCTAGAGACCTAGCGGGAGTGAGCTCCTACGAGCAGTACTTC.

This clonotype was counted only a few times. This chain uses TRBV6-2 or TRBV6-3 with TRBJ1-5; D is possibly TRBD1 (5 bases). V was pared by 10 bases and J by 2 bases, with 15 bases between. Germline-derived CDR1 and CDR2 are MNHEY and SVGEGT. The CDR3 loop spans 14 amino acids. The CDR3 reads CATDAPGGNQPQHF. CDR3 nucleotide sequence: TGTGCCACCGATGCTCCGGGGGGCAATCAGCCCCAGCATTTT.

V and J are TRBV24-1 and TRBJ2-5, with D maybe TRBD2 (5 bases). The CDR3 loop spans 14 amino acids. V shed 1 base and J shed 4 bases, with 9 bases lying between them. Germline assignment: CDR1 KGHDR and CDR2 SFDVKD. The CDR3 bases are TGTGCCACCAGTGATTTTAACAGCGGAGAGACCCAGTACTTC. Translated, it gives CATSDFNSGETQYF.

The rearrangement joins TRBV6-5 to TRBJ2-5; D is perhaps TRBD2 (5 bases). The J call could be wrong; TRBJ2-7 is a better fit for the DNA end. The CDR3 totals 15 residues. Germline CDR1 reads MNHEY; CDR2 reads SVGAGI. The CDR3 bases are TGTGCCAGCAGTTACACTTACGGGAAACTCTACGAGCAGTACTTC. Amino acid sequence: CASSYTYGKLYEQYF.

The V call is TRBV28, the J call TRBJ1-4; 10 nucleotides line up with TRBD1. In germline, CDR1 is MDHEN, CDR2 SYDVKM. This CDR3 is built from 15 residues. The J segment lost 8 bases and the V segment lost 6 bases, leaving 9 bases of the junction unmatched. This CDR3 reads CASRGGTGAQEKLFF. The CDR3 coding sequence is TGTGCCAGCAGGGGGGGGACAGGGGCTCAAGAAAAACTGTTTTTT.

The chain has TRBV9 and TRBJ2-5, with a tentative D call TRBD2 (6 bases). Germline V gives CDR1 SGDLS, CDR2 YYNGEE. Deletions cut 3 bases from V and 1 base from J, with 13 bases between. CDR3 size: 15 residues. CDR3 DNA: TGTGCCAGCAGCGGGGACGAAGCGGGCCAAGAGACCCAGTACTTC. Translated: CASSGDEAGQETQYF.

This clonotype was seen a handful of times. The gene calls are TRBV5-1 and TRBJ2-7; D is unclear. This CDR3 is 15 amino acids long. V lost 1 base, J lost 4 bases, and 15 bases lay in between. The germline V gene encodes CDR1 SGHRS and CDR2 YFSETQ. CDR3 in amino acids: CASSLTRPEEYEQYF. The CDR3 nucleotides read TGCGCCAGCAGCTTGACGAGACCTGAGGAATACGAGCAGTACTTC.